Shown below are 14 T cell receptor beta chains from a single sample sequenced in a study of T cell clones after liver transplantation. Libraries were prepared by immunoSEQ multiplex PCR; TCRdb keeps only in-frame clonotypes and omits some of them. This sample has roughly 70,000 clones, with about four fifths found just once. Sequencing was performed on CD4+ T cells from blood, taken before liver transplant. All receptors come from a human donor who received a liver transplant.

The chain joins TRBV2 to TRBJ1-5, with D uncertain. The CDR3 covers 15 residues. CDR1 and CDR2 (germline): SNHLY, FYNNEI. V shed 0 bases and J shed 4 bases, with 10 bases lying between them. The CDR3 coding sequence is TGTGCCAGCAGTGAAGCCGGGATCCCGAATCAGCCCCAGCATTTT. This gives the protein CASSEAGIPNQPQHF.

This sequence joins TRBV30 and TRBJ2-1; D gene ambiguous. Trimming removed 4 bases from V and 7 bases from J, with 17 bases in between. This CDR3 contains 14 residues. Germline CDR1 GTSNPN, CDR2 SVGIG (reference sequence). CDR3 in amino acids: CAWTPRTNLNEQFF. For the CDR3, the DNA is TGTGCCTGGACCCCCAGGACCAATTTGAATGAGCAGTTCTTC.

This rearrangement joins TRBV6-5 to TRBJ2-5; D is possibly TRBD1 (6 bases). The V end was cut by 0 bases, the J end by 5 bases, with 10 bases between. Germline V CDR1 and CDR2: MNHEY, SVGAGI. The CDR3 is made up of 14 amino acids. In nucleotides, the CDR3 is TGTGCCAGCAGTTACTCGGGCAGGGGTGAGACCCAGTACTTC. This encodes CASSYSGRGETQYF.

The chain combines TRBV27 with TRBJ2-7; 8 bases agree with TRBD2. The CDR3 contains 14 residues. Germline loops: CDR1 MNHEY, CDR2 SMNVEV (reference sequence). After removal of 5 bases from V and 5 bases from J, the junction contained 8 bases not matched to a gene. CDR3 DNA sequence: TGTGCCAGCAGTGATCGGGGGGGCACCCACGAGCAGTACTTC. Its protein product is CASSDRGGTHEQYF.

The CDR3 DNA is TGTGCCAGCAGTTACGGAGCGGAAATGAACACTGAAGCTTTCTTT. Translating gives CASSYGAEMNTEAFF. The chain uses TRBV6-5 and TRBJ1-1; D is unclear. The germline V gene encodes CDR1 MNHEY and CDR2 SVGAGI. The CDR3 is made up of 15 amino acids. V was trimmed by 2 bases and J by 0 bases, leaving 10 bases between them.

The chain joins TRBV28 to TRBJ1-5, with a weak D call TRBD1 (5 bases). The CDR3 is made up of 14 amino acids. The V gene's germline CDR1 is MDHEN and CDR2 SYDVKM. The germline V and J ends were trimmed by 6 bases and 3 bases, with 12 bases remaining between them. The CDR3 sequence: CASRYGTANQPQHF. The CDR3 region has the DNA TGTGCCAGCAGGTACGGGACGGCCAATCAGCCCCAGCATTTT.

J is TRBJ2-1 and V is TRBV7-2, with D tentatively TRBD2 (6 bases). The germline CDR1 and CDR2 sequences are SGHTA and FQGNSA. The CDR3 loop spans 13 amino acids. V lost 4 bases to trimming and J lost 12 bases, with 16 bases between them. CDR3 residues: CASSYQPGGGQFF. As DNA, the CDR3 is TGTGCCAGCAGCTACCAGCCCGGGGGAGGGCAGTTCTTC.

CDR3 in amino acids: CASSSEGWGTYTEAFF. CDR3 nucleotides: TGTGCCAGCAGCTCCGAGGGGTGGGGAACATACACTGAAGCTTTCTTT. This sequence joins TRBV7-3 and TRBJ1-1, with D perhaps TRBD1 (5 bases). Germline CDR1 is SGHTA and CDR2 is FQGTGA. V shed 4 bases and J shed 3 bases, with 18 bases lying between them. The CDR3 contains 16 residues.

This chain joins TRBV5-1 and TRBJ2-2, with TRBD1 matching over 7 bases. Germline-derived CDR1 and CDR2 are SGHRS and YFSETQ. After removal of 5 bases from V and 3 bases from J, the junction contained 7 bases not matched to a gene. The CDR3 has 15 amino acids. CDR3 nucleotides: TGCGCCAGCAGGAGAACAGGGGTCGACACCGGGGAGCTGTTTTTT. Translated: CASRRTGVDTGELFF.

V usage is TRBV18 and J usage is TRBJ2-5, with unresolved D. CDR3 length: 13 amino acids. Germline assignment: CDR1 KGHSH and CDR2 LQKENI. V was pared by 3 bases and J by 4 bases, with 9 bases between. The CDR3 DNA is TGTGCCAGCTCACCGGTCACCCCAGAGACCCAGTACTTC. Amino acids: CASSPVTPETQYF.

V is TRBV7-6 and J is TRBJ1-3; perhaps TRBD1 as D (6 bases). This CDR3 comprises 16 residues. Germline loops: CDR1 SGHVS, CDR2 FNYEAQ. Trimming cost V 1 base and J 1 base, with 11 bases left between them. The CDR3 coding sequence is TGTGCCAGCAGCTTAGGGACAGTGCCATCTGGAAACACCATATATTTT. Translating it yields CASSLGTVPSGNTIYF. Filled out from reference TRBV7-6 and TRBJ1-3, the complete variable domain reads GAGVSQSPRYKVTKRGQDVALRCDPISGHVSLYWYRQALGQGPEFLTYFNYEAQQDKSGLPNDRFSAERPEGSISTLTIQRTEQRDSAMYRCASSLGTVPSGNTIYFGEGSWLTVV.

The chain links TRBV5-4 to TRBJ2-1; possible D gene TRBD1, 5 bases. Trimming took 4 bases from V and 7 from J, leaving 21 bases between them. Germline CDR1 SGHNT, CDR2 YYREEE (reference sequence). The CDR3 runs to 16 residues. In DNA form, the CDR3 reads TGTGCCAGCAGCCCCAGTGCAGGGCCCCCCTTAAATGAGCAGTTCTTC. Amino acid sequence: CASSPSAGPPLNEQFF.

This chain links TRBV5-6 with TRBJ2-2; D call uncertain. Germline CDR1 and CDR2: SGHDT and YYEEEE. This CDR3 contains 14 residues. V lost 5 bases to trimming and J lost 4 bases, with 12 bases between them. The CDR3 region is CASRKKGGTGELFF. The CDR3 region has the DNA TGTGCCAGCAGAAAAAAGGGCGGCACCGGGGAGCTGTTTTTT. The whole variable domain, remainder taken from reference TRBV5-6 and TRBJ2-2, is DAGVTQSPTHLIKTRGQQVTLRCSPKSGHDTVSWYQQALGQGPQFIFQYYEEEERQRGNFPDRFSGHQFPNYSSELNVNALLLGDSALYLCASRKKGGTGELFFGEGSRLTVL.

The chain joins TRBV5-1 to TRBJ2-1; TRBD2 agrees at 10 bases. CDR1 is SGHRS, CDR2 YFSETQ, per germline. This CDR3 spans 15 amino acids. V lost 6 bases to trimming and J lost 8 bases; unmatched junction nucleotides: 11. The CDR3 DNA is TGCGCCAGCACCCCTCTAGCGGGAGAGATCGATGAGCAGTTCTTC. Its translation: CASTPLAGEIDEQFF.